Reported below is one T cell receptor (beta chain). This sample was included in a study of blood T cell repertoires in COVID-19. The CDR3 contains 15 residues. Germline V gene data show CDR1 as SGHRS and CDR2 as YFSETQ. The junction had 7 bases not matched to a gene; V was cut back by 2 bases and J by 3 bases. Some clones are missing from TCRdb's copy, which holds only in-frame ones; the method was immunoSEQ multiplex PCR. This table holds 150,000 to 200,000 clones, about 88% found once. The sequence came from a woman in her 30s with active or convalescent COVID-19. The rearrangement joins TRBV5-1 to TRBJ1-2, with 7 positions matching TRBD1. The specimen sequenced was peripheral blood. DNA of the CDR3: TGCGCCAGCAGCTTTAGGCTGGGGACAGACTATGGCTACACCTTC. It yields the protein CASSFRLGTDYGYTF.